This T cell receptor (beta chain) was observed in a study of T cells after somatic rescue of genetic block. This table comes from immunoSEQ multiplex PCR, and its TCRdb copy is limited to in-frame clones, with some not included. Of roughly 11,000 clones in the sample, about 76% were seen once. Trimming shortened V by 0 bases and J by 5 bases, and 13 bases separated the two germline ends. Germline assignment: CDR1 LGHNA and CDR2 YNFKEQ. The CDR3 extends over 15 amino acids. Source material: peripheral blood mononuclear cells (PBMCs). The sequence was collected from a boy aged 10-17 years. The V gene is TRBV4-2, the J gene TRBJ2-5; D is perhaps TRBD1 or TRBD2 (6 bases each). CDR3 coding DNA: TGTGCCAGCAGCCAAGATCGGGGGCCGTGGGAGACCCAGTACTTC. The encoded protein is CASSQDRGPWETQYF.